The 7 T cell receptor beta chains reported below all come from one sample, sequenced in a study of CD8+CD57+ T cells in acquired aplastic anemia. All patients picked for sequencing had shown, by flow cytometry, an expansion of CD8+CD57+ cells. It was genomic DNA that served as the template for profiling TCR beta VDJ and CDR3. TCRdb used MiXCR to reprocess the reads, holding one entry per CDR3 protein. The sample lists roughly 250,000 distinct CDR3 sequences, roughly half occurring once. The sample comprised sorted CD4+, CD8+, or CD8+CD57+ T cells (not recorded which) from PBMCs. These receptors were taken from a human donor with aplastic anemia.

This chain joins TRBV20-1 and TRBJ2-7; 8 positions match TRBD2. This CDR3 contains 17 residues. Germline values: CDR1 DFQATT, CDR2 SNEGSKA (reference sequence). V was pared by 0 bases and J by 2 bases, with 12 bases of the junction left unmatched. CDR3 nucleotide sequence: TGCAGTGCTAGAGATCTGAGGGCGGGGGGAACTCCCTACGAGCAGTACTTC. It encodes CSARDLRAGGTPYEQYF.

The genes are TRBV15 and TRBJ2-5; D not certain. Trimming cost V 1 base and J 2 bases, with 2 bases left between them. The length of the CDR3 is 12 residues. The germline V gene has CDR1 LNHNV and CDR2 YYDKDF (reference sequence). CDR3 amino acids: CATSRGQETQYF. CDR3 bases: TGTGCCACCAGCAGAGGGCAAGAGACCCAGTACTTC.

This clonotype was seen many times. This chain joins TRBV9 and TRBJ2-3; no firm D call. CDR3 size: 14 residues. Trimming shortened V by 3 bases and J by 6 bases, and 14 bases separated the two germline ends. Germline CDR1 is SGDLS and CDR2 is YYNGEE. CDR3 amino acids: CASSEGPEPDTQYF. The CDR3 DNA reads TGTGCCAGCAGCGAAGGTCCTGAACCTGATACGCAGTATTTT.

This clonotype has a single count. This rearrangement joins TRBV20-1 to TRBJ1-1; D not certain. The CDR3 length is 12 residues. The V gene lost 3 bases and the J gene lost 5 bases, with 10 bases spanning the gap. Per germline, CDR1 DFQATT and CDR2 SNEGSKA (reference sequence). The CDR3 loop reads CSASTGWTEAFF. The CDR3 DNA is TGCAGTGCTAGCACGGGGTGGACTGAAGCTTTCTTT.

The chain carries TRBV29-1 and TRBJ1-2; 12 nucleotides align to TRBD1. J was trimmed by 7 bases and V by 3 bases; bases with no gene match: 12. Germline loops: CDR1 SQVTM, CDR2 ANQGSEA. The length of the CDR3 is 16 residues. CDR3 coding DNA: TGCAGCGTTGACTCTATCATGGGACAGGGGGCGGGTGGCTACACCTTC. As protein: CSVDSIMGQGAGGYTF.

Of note for this clonotype: The CDR3 does not end in the conserved phenylalanine or tryptophan, so this is likely a read error. V usage is TRBV7-3 and J usage is TRBJ2-7; D gene ambiguous. Germline CDR1 is SGHTA and CDR2 is FQGTGA. V lost 3 bases and J lost 1, with 7 bases in between. The length of the CDR3 is 13 residues. This CDR3 reads CASSLDDSYEQYS. CDR3 coding DNA: TGTGCCAGCAGCTTGGATGATTCCTACGAGCAGTACTCC.

This clonotype was counted ten times or more. CDR3 DNA: TGCAGTGCTGACAGGGGAAGGAACACTGAAGCTTTCTTT. This encodes CSADRGRNTEAFF. V usage is TRBV20-1 and J usage is TRBJ1-1; 8 nucleotides line up with TRBD1. J lost 1 base, V lost 5 bases, and 3 bases had no gene match. Per germline, CDR1 DFQATT and CDR2 SNEGSKA (reference sequence). There are 13 residues in the CDR3.